This TCR beta chain was observed in a study of CD8 T cells in ankylosing spondylitis. V was trimmed by 5 bases and J by 6 bases, leaving 19 bases between them. The germline V gene encodes CDR1 LNHDA and CDR2 SQIVND (reference sequence). The CDR3 has 16 amino acids. By quantitative 5'-RACE with molecular barcodes, the TCR beta libraries were made. MiXCR, run by TCRdb on the 5' RACE reads, gives a single entry per CDR3 protein. The table has some 180,000 distinct CDR3 sequences, 15% to 20% seen once. This clonotype was recorded many times. The chain combines TRBV19 with TRBJ2-2; TRBD2 is a possible D gene (5 bases). The specimen was blood, either unsorted or a sorted T cell fraction (not recorded which). This sequence originates from a male donor aged 5 to 30 with ankylosing spondylitis or in good health (not recorded which). For the CDR3, the DNA is TGTGCCAGTAGTCCCGGGTGGGCTAGCATTGCCGGGGAGCTGTTTTTT. It specifies CASSPGWASIAGELFF.